The rows below give T cell receptor beta chains drawn from one sample of a study of T cell responses to AZD1222 COVID-19 vaccine. Produced via immunoSEQ multiplex PCR; TCRdb's table is partial and in-frame only. The data hold 95,000 to 100,000 clones, with roughly nine tenths observed a single time. The source material was peripheral blood, sampled on day 0 of AZD1222 vaccination. The receptors were sampled from an adult in good health. CDR3s include the opening cysteine and the closing phenylalanine or tryptophan. Each record gives: D gene, J gene, clone size, V gene, CDR3 DNA, CDR3 protein. D genes are given only for firm matches. The size entry is marked missing in some rows and otherwise reads once, few, many or a size class.

D: TRBD1; J: TRBJ1-1; size: once; V: TRBV18; DNA: TGTGCCAGCTCACCAATGGCAGGGGGCGTCCCTGAAGCTTTCTTT; CDR3: CASSPMAGGVPEAFF
D: -; J: TRBJ1-1; size: -; V: TRBV4-2; DNA: TGTGCCAGCAGCCAGCCGGGGCCGGGCACTGAAGCTTTCTTT; CDR3: CASSQPGPGTEAFF
D: TRBD1; J: TRBJ1-6; size: -; V: TRBV7-3; DNA: TGTGCCAGCAGCTTAGGGACAGGCCGTAATTCACCCCTCCACTTT; CDR3: CASSLGTGRNSPLHF
D: -; J: TRBJ2-7; size: -; V: TRBV10-3; DNA: TGTGCCATCAGTGCGGAGTTCTACGAGCAGTACTTC; CDR3: CAISAEFYEQYF
D: -; J: TRBJ1-6; size: -; V: TRBV19; DNA: TGTGCCAGTAAGATAGGGGCAGGTTCACCCCTCCACTTT; CDR3: CASKIGAGSPLHF
D: -; J: TRBJ1-1; size: -; V: TRBV3-1/TRBV3-2; DNA: TGTGCCAGCAGCCATGCAAGTCGGAATTCGGCTGAAGCTTTCTTT; CDR3: CASSHASRNSAEAFF
D: -; J: TRBJ1-2; size: -; V: TRBV28; DNA: TGTGCCAGCAGCCCCCCGGGGGCGGGTGGCTACACCTTC; CDR3: CASSPPGAGGYTF
D: TRBD2; J: TRBJ2-1; size: -; V: TRBV5-1; DNA: TGCGCCAGCAGCCCCGGGGCTAGCGGGGGGGCGGAGTTCTTC; CDR3: CASSPGASGGAEFF
D: -; J: TRBJ1-1; size: -; V: TRBV6-5; DNA: TGTGCCAGCAGTTACTTTATCCGGGGGTTGAACACTGAAGCTTTCTTT; CDR3: CASSYFIRGLNTEAFF
D: -; J: TRBJ1-1; size: -; V: TRBV4-1; DNA: TGCGCCAGCAGCCAAGACGTATGGGGGGATCAAGATTGGACTGAAGCTTTCTTT; CDR3: CASSQDVWGDQDWTEAFF
D: -; J: TRBJ2-5; size: -; V: TRBV6-4; DNA: TGTGCCAACGAGGACAGCGAGCAAGAGACCCAGTACTTC; CDR3: CANEDSEQETQYF
D: -; J: TRBJ1-2; size: -; V: TRBV28; DNA: TGTGCCAGCAGTTTGGGACGACGGGACCCCACACAATCAAGCTATGGCTACACCTTC; CDR3: CASSLGRRDPTQSSYGYTF
D: -; J: TRBJ1-4; size: -; V: TRBV28; DNA: TGTGCCAGCACCCAAGGAGGGGAGGGGGATGAAAAACTGTTTTTT; CDR3: CASTQGGEGDEKLFF
D: -; J: TRBJ1-6; size: -; V: TRBV7-8; DNA: TGTGCCAGCAGCTCAAAGAGGACAGTCCTTAATTCACCCCTCCACTTT; CDR3: CASSSKRTVLNSPLHF
D: -; J: TRBJ1-5; size: -; V: TRBV10-3; DNA: TGTGCCATCAGTGAGTCCGTACTACTTCAGGGATACAATCAGCCCCAGCATTTT; CDR3: CAISESVLLQGYNQPQHF
D: TRBD1; J: TRBJ1-1; size: -; V: TRBV11-2; DNA: TGTGCCAGCAGCCTATACGTACGACAGGGGAAGAACACTGAAGCTTTCTTT; CDR3: CASSLYVRQGKNTEAFF
D: TRBD1; J: TRBJ1-1; size: -; V: TRBV12-3/TRBV12-4; DNA: TGTGCCAGCAGTCAACAGGGGGAAGCTTTCTTT; CDR3: CASSQQGEAFF
D: TRBD1; J: TRBJ1-4; size: -; V: TRBV5-1; DNA: TGCGCCAGCAGCCCCCAACAGACAGGGCTGATCGAAAAACTGTTTTTT; CDR3: CASSPQQTGLIEKLFF
D: -; J: TRBJ2-7; size: once; V: TRBV7-2; DNA: TGTGCCAGCAGAGTCAGGGCGGGGATGAACTTTCCCTACGAGCAGTACTTC; CDR3: CASRVRAGMNFPYEQYF
D: -; J: TRBJ1-5; size: -; V: TRBV16; DNA: TGTGCCAGCAGCCAAATTGGGATTAGTAGCAATCAGCCCCAGCATTTT; CDR3: CASSQIGISSNQPQHF
D: TRBD1; J: TRBJ1-1; size: once; V: TRBV27; DNA: TGTGCCAGCAGACGCCCAGGGGGGGCCGCTGAAGCTTTCTTT; CDR3: CASRRPGGAAEAFF
D: TRBD2; J: TRBJ2-3; size: -; V: TRBV29-1; DNA: TGCAGCGTTGGCGATAGCGGGGAGACCACAGATACGCAGTATTTT; CDR3: CSVGDSGETTDTQYF
D: -; J: TRBJ1-6; size: -; V: TRBV6-5; DNA: TGTGCCAGCATCCAAGCCTGGTCACCCCTCCACTTT; CDR3: CASIQAWSPLHF
D: -; J: TRBJ1-2; size: once; V: TRBV5-1; DNA: TGCGCCAGCTCCCTAGGCCCGGCAAACTATGGCTACACCTTC; CDR3: CASSLGPANYGYTF
D: TRBD1; J: TRBJ1-6; size: -; V: TRBV19; DNA: TGTGCCTTCAGGGGGACGGAGAATTCACCCCTCCACTTT; CDR3: CAFRGTENSPLHF
D: -; J: TRBJ2-5; size: few; V: TRBV12-3/TRBV12-4; DNA: TGTGCCAGCAGTTTATTTCGAGAGACCCAGTACTTC; CDR3: CASSLFRETQYF
D: -; J: TRBJ1-2; size: -; V: TRBV7-2; DNA: TGTGCCAGCAGCTTAGGGGGCTACTATGGCTACACCTTC; CDR3: CASSLGGYYGYTF
D: TRBD2; J: TRBJ2-2; size: -; V: TRBV6-5; DNA: TGTGCCAGCTCCGGGACTACTCAAGGCGGGGAGCTGTTTTTT; CDR3: CASSGTTQGGELFF
D: TRBD2; J: TRBJ2-1; size: -; V: TRBV13; DNA: TGTGCCAGCAGACTCTCTAGCGGCTTAAATGAGCAGTTCTTC; CDR3: CASRLSSGLNEQFF
D: TRBD1; J: TRBJ2-1; size: once; V: TRBV3-1/TRBV3-2; DNA: TGTGCCAGCAGCCAAGCGGGACAGGGTTACAATGAGCAGTTCTTC; CDR3: CASSQAGQGYNEQFF
D: -; J: TRBJ1-1; size: -; V: TRBV19; DNA: TGTGCCAGTAGACCCCCGGGGAGCACTGAAGCTTTCTTT; CDR3: CASRPPGSTEAFF
D: -; J: TRBJ2-6; size: -; V: TRBV4-2; DNA: TGTGCCAGCAGCCAAGAGCCCGTTCATGAGGGGGCCAACGTCCTGACTTTC; CDR3: CASSQEPVHEGANVLTF
D: -; J: TRBJ2-7; size: -; V: TRBV11-2; DNA: TGTGCCAGCAGCTTGAGCAGGGAAACCTACGAGCAGTACTTC; CDR3: CASSLSRETYEQYF